What follows are 14 T cell receptor beta chains derived from one specimen sequenced in a study of T cells in localized non-small cell lung cancer. Libraries were prepared by immunoSEQ multiplex PCR; TCRdb keeps only in-frame clonotypes and omits some of them. The table has tens of thousands of clones, around 94% seen once. Sequencing used peripheral blood, obtained before any cancer treatment. The receptors were gathered from a female donor at least 60 years old with stage I lung adenocarcinoma.

The chain has TRBV7-9 and TRBJ2-7; D is ambiguous. V shed 8 bases and J shed 3 bases, with 11 bases lying between them. This CDR3 has 12 residues. The germline gives CDR1 SEHNR, CDR2 FQNEAQ (reference sequence). CDR3 sequence reads: CASASVVYEQYF. The DNA for the CDR3 is TGTGCCAGCGCCTCAGTGGTCTACGAGCAGTACTTC.

V and J are TRBV18 and TRBJ2-2, with a weak D call TRBD1 (6 bases). The CDR3 sequence is 14 residues long. The V gene lost 2 bases and the J gene lost 5 bases, with 9 bases spanning the gap. Germline V gene lookup returns CDR1 KGHSH and CDR2 LQKENI. This chain's CDR3 is CASSPGTGTGELFF. The CDR3 DNA is TGTGCCAGCTCACCAGGAACAGGGACCGGGGAGCTGTTTTTT.

The V gene is TRBV6-1, the J gene TRBJ2-7; perhaps TRBD2 as D (6 bases). Trimming pared 4 bases from V and 3 bases from J, leaving 10 bases between. The germline V gene encodes CDR1 MNHNS and CDR2 SASEGT. The CDR3 is made up of 13 amino acids. Written as DNA, the CDR3 is TGTGCCAGCAGTGCGGGACTCGGCTACGAGCAGTACGTC. Encoded protein: CASSAGLGYEQYV.

The J gene is TRBJ2-5, the V gene TRBV28; no clear D. V lost 3 bases to trimming and J lost 4 bases, with 15 bases between them. Germline V lookup: CDR1 MDHEN, CDR2 SYDVKM. The CDR3 length is 15 residues. CDR3 bases: TGTGCCAGCAGTTTTCGGACCTACCCCGGAGAGACCCAGTACTTC. It translates to CASSFRTYPGETQYF.

This clone was detected once. For the CDR3, the DNA is TGTGCCATCAGCCCGGGCCGGGGAGAAGCTTTCTTT. Its protein product is CAISPGRGEAFF. The chain links TRBV10-3 to TRBJ1-1; D gene uncertain. Germline loops: CDR1 ENHRY, CDR2 SYGVKD. There are 12 residues in the CDR3. V was shortened by 6 bases and J by 8 bases, with 13 bases between the two germline ends.

The V call is TRBV10-2, the J call TRBJ1-1; D remains unclear. The CDR3 spans 17 residues. Trimming took 4 bases from V and 0 from J, leaving 18 bases between them. The germline CDR1 and CDR2 sequences are WSHSY and SAAADI. The CDR3 sequence: CASSGVGSVSLNTEAFF. The CDR3, as DNA: TGCGCCAGCAGTGGAGTGGGAAGCGTCAGCTTGAACACTGAAGCTTTCTTT.

This clone was counted only a few times. V is TRBV11-2 and J is TRBJ2-2; D possibly matches TRBD1 or TRBD2 (6 bases each). This CDR3 region has 15 residues. V lost 3 bases, J lost 5 bases, and 13 bases lay in between. Germline lookup yields CDR1 SGHAT and CDR2 FQNNGV. The chain's CDR3 is CASSLKGGGTGELFF. CDR3 bases: TGTGCCAGCAGCTTGAAGGGGGGCGGTACCGGGGAGCTGTTTTTT. The variable domain in full, completed from reference TRBV11-2 and TRBJ2-2, reads EAGVAQSPRYKIIEKRQSVAFWCNPISGHATLYWYQQILGQGPKLLIQFQNNGVVDDSQLPKDRFSAERLKGVDSTLKIQPAKLEDSAVYLCASSLKGGGTGELFFGEGSRLTVL.

V gene TRBV5-1 combines with J gene TRBJ2-2; either TRBD1 or TRBD2 may supply D (5 bases each). The CDR3 totals 15 residues. Germline values: CDR1 SGHRS, CDR2 YFSETQ. V lost 3 bases, J lost 1 base, and 10 bases lay in between. DNA of the CDR3: TGCGCCAGCAGCTGGGGGACGGTGAACACCGGGGAGCTGTTTTTT. Translating it yields CASSWGTVNTGELFF.

The gene calls are TRBV18 and TRBJ1-2; a weak D match, TRBD1 (5 bases). With 3 bases removed from V and 3 bases from J, the gap between germline ends came to 14 bases. This CDR3 spans 15 amino acids. Germline-derived CDR1 and CDR2 are KGHSH and LQKENI. CDR3 amino acids: CASSPLVLTDYGYTF. The CDR3 DNA reads TGTGCCAGCTCACCCCTAGTACTGACAGACTATGGCTACACCTTC.

The chain employs TRBV5-1 and TRBJ2-2; TRBD1 might be the D (5 bases). Germline CDR1 is SGHRS and CDR2 is YFSETQ. The length of the CDR3 is 12 residues. CDR3 amino acids: CAEKGSTGELFF. DNA of the CDR3: TGCGCAGAAAAGGGGTCCACCGGGGAGCTGTTTTTT.

This chain connects TRBV9 to TRBJ2-1; D is unclear. CDR1 and CDR2 (germline): SGDLS, YYNGEE. The CDR3 covers 16 residues. Trimming stripped 0 bases from V and 0 bases from J, with 10 bases between. CDR3 sequence reads: CASSVGSASSYNEQFF. The CDR3, as DNA: TGTGCCAGCAGCGTAGGCTCCGCGAGCTCCTACAATGAGCAGTTCTTC.

This chain joins TRBV5-5 and TRBJ1-5, with unresolved D. The germline gives CDR1 SGHKS, CDR2 YYEKEE (reference sequence). V dropped 3 bases and J dropped 5 bases, with 15 bases sitting between them. The CDR3 length is 15 residues. CDR3 DNA: TGTGCCAGCAGCTCCAAGGGAGGCCGACATCAGCCCCAGCATTTT. Translating it yields CASSSKGGRHQPQHF.

The chain uses TRBV19 and TRBJ1-5; a weak D match, TRBD1 (5 bases). V dropped 5 bases and J dropped 4 bases, with 21 bases sitting between them. CDR1 and CDR2 (germline): LNHDA, SQIVND (reference sequence). This CDR3 has 17 residues. CDR3 DNA: TGTGCCAGTAGTTTATTTTCAGGGAGGACGGCAAATCAGCCCCAGCATTTT. It codes for CASSLFSGRTANQPQHF.

The chain links TRBV7-3 to TRBJ1-4, with D unclear. The length of the CDR3 is 15 residues. Trimming removed 0 bases from V and 0 bases from J, with 5 bases in between. The germline V gene encodes CDR1 SGHTA and CDR2 FQGTGA. CDR3 amino acids: CASSLTPATNEKLFF. The CDR3 DNA sequence: TGTGCCAGCAGCTTAACCCCAGCAACTAATGAAAAACTGTTTTTT.